These T cell receptor beta chains were read from a single sample in a study of shared clonotypes between healthy human individuals. Clones were read by immunoSEQ multiplex PCR, and TCRdb kept only the in-frame ones, dropping some. This table holds about 680,000 clones, 92% found once. The material sequenced was naive CD8+ T cells sorted from blood. The source of these receptors is a man aged 25 to 45 in good health. Both conserved end residues are part of each CDR3. Fields, in order: V gene, J gene, D gene, clone size, CDR3 DNA, CDR3 protein. D genes are given only for firm matches. Only part of the rows carry a size: once, few, many, or a class if the clone is expanded.

v_call: TRBV7-9; j_call: TRBJ2-1; d_call: TRBD2; clone_size: .; cdr3_nt: TGTGCCAGCAGCCTCGAGGGACTAGTCGACGAGCAGTTCTTC; cdr3_aa: CASSLEGLVDEQFF
v_call: TRBV10-3; j_call: TRBJ2-1; d_call: TRBD2; clone_size: .; cdr3_nt: TGTGCCATCAGGGGACTAGCGCTCAACAATGAGCAGTTCTTC; cdr3_aa: CAIRGLALNNEQFF
v_call: TRBV2; j_call: TRBJ2-7; d_call: TRBD2; clone_size: once; cdr3_nt: TGTGCCAGCTCTGGAGGGAATAGCGGGAGCTCCTACGAGCAGTACTTC; cdr3_aa: CASSGGNSGSSYEQYF
v_call: TRBV27; j_call: TRBJ2-2; d_call: TRBD2; clone_size: .; cdr3_nt: TGTGCCAGCAGTCAGAGGATTCCGGGACTAGCGGGGGAGAACACCGGGGAGCTGTTTTTT; cdr3_aa: CASSQRIPGLAGENTGELFF
v_call: TRBV7-9; j_call: TRBJ2-4; d_call: TRBD2; clone_size: .; cdr3_nt: TGTGCCAGCAGCTCCAGTCTCCTAGCGGGAGGGAGGGACATTCAGTACTTC; cdr3_aa: CASSSSLLAGGRDIQYF
v_call: TRBV7-3; j_call: TRBJ2-2; d_call: TRBD2; clone_size: .; cdr3_nt: TGTGCCAGCAGCTTTCCCGGGACTAGCGGGAGTCCCGGGGAGCTGTTTTTT; cdr3_aa: CASSFPGTSGSPGELFF
v_call: TRBV15; j_call: TRBJ2-1; d_call: .; clone_size: .; cdr3_nt: TGTGCCACCAGCTTCGAACCCGGCTACAATGAGCAGTTCTTC; cdr3_aa: CATSFEPGYNEQFF
v_call: TRBV11-2; j_call: TRBJ2-3; d_call: .; clone_size: .; cdr3_nt: TGTGCCAGCAGCTTGTGGGGGCGGGGCCGCACAGATACGCAGTATTTT; cdr3_aa: CASSLWGRGRTDTQYF
v_call: TRBV27; j_call: TRBJ2-7; d_call: .; clone_size: .; cdr3_nt: TGTGCCAGCAGTGCACAACAACTTTACGAGCAGTACTTC; cdr3_aa: CASSAQQLYEQYF
v_call: TRBV21-1; j_call: TRBJ1-6; d_call: .; clone_size: .; cdr3_nt: TGTGCCAGCAGCACGCAGGGAGAGTCACCCCTCCACTTT; cdr3_aa: CASSTQGESPLHF
v_call: TRBV21-1; j_call: TRBJ1-5; d_call: .; clone_size: .; cdr3_nt: TGTGCCAGCAGCAAAGACACCTCCAAAGTCAATCAGCCCCAGCATTTT; cdr3_aa: CASSKDTSKVNQPQHF
v_call: TRBV7-7; j_call: TRBJ2-7; d_call: .; clone_size: .; cdr3_nt: TGTGCTAGCAGCTTAGATGCGTCATACGAGCAGTACTTC; cdr3_aa: CASSLDASYEQYF
v_call: TRBV6-1; j_call: TRBJ2-3; d_call: .; clone_size: .; cdr3_nt: TGTGCCAGCAGTGAATTGGGGACAGATACGCAGTATTTT; cdr3_aa: CASSELGTDTQYF
v_call: TRBV9; j_call: TRBJ2-1; d_call: .; clone_size: few; cdr3_nt: TGTGCCAGCAGCGTAGGGGGGGATGAGCAGTTCTTC; cdr3_aa: CASSVGGDEQFF
v_call: TRBV29-1; j_call: TRBJ1-1; d_call: .; clone_size: .; cdr3_nt: TGCAGCGTTGAAGAAGTCCAGACTTCTGAAGCTTTCTTT; cdr3_aa: CSVEEVQTSEAFF
v_call: TRBV7-3; j_call: TRBJ2-6; d_call: .; clone_size: .; cdr3_nt: TGTGCCAGCAGCCGGGATTTTGAAATCTCTGGGGCCAACGTCCTGACTTTC; cdr3_aa: CASSRDFEISGANVLTF
v_call: TRBV2; j_call: TRBJ2-7; d_call: .; clone_size: .; cdr3_nt: TGTGCCAGCATCGCGGACTTCTACGAGCAGTACTTC; cdr3_aa: CASIADFYEQYF